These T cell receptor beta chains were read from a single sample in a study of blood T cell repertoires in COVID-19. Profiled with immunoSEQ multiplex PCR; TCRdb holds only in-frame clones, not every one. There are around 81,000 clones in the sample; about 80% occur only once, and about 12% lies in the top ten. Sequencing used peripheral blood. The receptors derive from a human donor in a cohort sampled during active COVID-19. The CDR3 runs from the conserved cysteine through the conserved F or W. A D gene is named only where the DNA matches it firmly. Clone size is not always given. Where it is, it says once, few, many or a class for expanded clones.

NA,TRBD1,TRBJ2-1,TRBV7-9,CASSSPGQGRDEQFF,TGTGCCAGCAGCTCCCCGGGACAGGGACGCGATGAGCAGTTCTTC
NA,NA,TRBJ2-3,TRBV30,CAWSPGGSHPVADTQYF,TGTGCCTGGAGCCCTGGGGGCAGTCACCCGGTCGCAGATACGCAGTATTTT
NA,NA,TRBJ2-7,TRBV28,CASSFRGPSSYEQYF,TGTGCCAGCAGTTTTCGAGGGCCCTCCTCCTACGAGCAGTACTTC
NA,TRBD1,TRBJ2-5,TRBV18,CASLSDFRDSPTLEETQYF,TGTGCCAGCTTATCCGATTTTAGGGACAGCCCAACTTTGGAAGAGACCCAGTACTTC
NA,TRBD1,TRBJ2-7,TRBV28,CASREARQGSYEQYF,TGTGCCAGCAGGGAAGCACGACAGGGTTCCTACGAGCAGTACTTC
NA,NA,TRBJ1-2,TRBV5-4,CASIEGGRGTNYGYTF,TGTGCCAGCATCGAGGGTGGGAGGGGGACTAACTATGGCTACACCTTC
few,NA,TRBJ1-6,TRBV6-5,CAGNREYNSPLHF,TGTGCCGGAAACAGGGAATATAATTCACCCCTCCACTTT
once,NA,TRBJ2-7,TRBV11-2,CASSFWVTGSSYEQYF,TGTGCCAGCAGCTTTTGGGTAACGGGGTCGAGCTACGAGCAGTACTTC
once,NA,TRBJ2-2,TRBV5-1,CASSLWTPNTGELFF,TGCGCCAGCAGCTTATGGACACCAAACACCGGGGAGCTGTTTTTT
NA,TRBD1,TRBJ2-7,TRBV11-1,CASSATGTPSYEQYF,TGTGCCAGCAGCGCGACAGGGACACCCTCCTACGAGCAGTACTTC
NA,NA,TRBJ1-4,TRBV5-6,CASSLDRNEKLFF,TGTGCCAGCAGCTTGGACAGGAATGAAAAACTGTTTTTT
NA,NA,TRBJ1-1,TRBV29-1,CSVEYGNTEAFF,TGCAGCGTTGAATACGGGAACACTGAAGCTTTCTTT
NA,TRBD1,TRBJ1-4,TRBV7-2,CASSLGGGGGREKLFF,TGTGCCAGCAGCTTAGGGGGAGGAGGGGGCAGAGAAAAACTGTTTTTT
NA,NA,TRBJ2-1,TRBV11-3,CASSIFDWEVFF,TGTGCCAGCAGCATCTTTGACTGGGAGGTGTTCTTC
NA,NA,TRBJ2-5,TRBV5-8,CASTRTAEETQYF,TGTGCCAGCACCCGGACAGCAGAAGAGACCCAGTACTTC
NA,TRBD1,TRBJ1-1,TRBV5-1,CASSIGQGAQNTEAFF,TGCGCCAGCAGCATCGGACAGGGGGCGCAGAACACTGAAGCTTTCTTT
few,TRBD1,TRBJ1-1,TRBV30,CACGTGDTEAFF,TGTGCCTGCGGGACAGGGGACACTGAAGCTTTCTTT